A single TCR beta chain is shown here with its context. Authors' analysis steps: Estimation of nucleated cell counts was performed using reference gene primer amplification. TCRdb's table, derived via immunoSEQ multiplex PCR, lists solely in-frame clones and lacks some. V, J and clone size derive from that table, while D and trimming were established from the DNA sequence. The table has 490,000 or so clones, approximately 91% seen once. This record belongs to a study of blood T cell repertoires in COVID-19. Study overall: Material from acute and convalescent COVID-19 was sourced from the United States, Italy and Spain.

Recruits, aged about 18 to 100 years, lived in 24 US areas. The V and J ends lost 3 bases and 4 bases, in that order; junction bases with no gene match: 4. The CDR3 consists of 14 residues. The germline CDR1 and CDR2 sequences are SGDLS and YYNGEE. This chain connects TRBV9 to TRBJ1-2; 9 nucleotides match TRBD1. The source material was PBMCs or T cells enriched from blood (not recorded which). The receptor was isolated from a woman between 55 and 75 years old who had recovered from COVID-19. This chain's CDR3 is CASSDQDRGYGYTF. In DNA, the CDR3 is TGTGCCAGCAGCGATCAGGACAGGGGCTATGGCTACACCTTC.